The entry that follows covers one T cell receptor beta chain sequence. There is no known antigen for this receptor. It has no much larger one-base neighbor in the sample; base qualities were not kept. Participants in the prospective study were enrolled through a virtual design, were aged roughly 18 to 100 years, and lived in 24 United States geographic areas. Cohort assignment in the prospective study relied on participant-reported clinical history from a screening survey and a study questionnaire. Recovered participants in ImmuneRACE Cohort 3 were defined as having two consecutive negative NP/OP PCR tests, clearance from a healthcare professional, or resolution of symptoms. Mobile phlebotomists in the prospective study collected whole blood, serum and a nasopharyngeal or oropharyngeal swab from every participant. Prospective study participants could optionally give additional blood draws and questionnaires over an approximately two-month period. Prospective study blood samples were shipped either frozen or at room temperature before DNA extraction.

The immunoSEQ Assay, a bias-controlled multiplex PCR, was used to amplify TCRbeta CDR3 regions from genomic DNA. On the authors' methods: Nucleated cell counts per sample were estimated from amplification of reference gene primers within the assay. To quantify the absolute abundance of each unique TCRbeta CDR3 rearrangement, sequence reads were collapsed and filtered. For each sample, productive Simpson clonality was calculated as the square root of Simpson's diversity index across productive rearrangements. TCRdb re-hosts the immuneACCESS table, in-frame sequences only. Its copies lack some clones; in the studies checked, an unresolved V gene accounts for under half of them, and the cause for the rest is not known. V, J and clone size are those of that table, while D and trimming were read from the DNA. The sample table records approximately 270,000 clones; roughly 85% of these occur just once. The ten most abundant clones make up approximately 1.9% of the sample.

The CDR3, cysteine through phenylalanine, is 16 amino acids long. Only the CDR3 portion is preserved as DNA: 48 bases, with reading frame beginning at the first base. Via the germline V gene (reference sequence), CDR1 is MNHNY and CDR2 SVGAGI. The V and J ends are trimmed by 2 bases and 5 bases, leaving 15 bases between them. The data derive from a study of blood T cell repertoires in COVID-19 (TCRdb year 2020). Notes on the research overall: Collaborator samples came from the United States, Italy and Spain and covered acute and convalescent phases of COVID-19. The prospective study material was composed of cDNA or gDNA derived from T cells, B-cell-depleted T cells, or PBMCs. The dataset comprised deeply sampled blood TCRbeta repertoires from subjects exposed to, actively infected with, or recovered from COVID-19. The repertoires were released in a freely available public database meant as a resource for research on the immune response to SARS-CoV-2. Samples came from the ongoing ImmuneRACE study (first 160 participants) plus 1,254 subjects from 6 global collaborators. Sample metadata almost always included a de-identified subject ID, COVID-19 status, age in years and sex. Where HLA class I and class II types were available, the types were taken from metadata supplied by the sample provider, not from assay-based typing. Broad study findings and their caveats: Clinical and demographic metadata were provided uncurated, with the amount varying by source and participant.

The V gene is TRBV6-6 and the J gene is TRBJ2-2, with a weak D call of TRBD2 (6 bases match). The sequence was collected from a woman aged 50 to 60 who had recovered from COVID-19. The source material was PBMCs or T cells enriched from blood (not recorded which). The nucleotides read TGTGCCAGCAGTTACCTCGGGGGTGGCTCGACCGGGGAGCTGTTTTTT. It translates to CASSYLGGGSTGELFF.